This T cell receptor beta chain was captured in a study of cytomegalovirus exposure and HLA in healthy donors. Notes on the study in general: The study flagged 150 to 200 TCR beta chains as cytomegalovirus-associated.

The study ran its PCR with 60 Vbeta and 13 Jbeta primers. Clones were read by immunoSEQ multiplex PCR, and TCRdb kept only the in-frame ones, dropping some. The record lists about 160,000 clones, of which the ten most abundant hold about 1.2%. Regarding this clone: Its cognate antigen is unknown.

V lost 0 bases and J lost 5, with 22 bases in between. CDR1 is SGDLS, CDR2 YYNGEE, per germline. The CDR3 is 18 amino acids. This chain uses TRBV9 with TRBJ2-3, with D perhaps TRBD2 (6 bases). The clonotype comes from a woman aged 60-70 years in good health and CMV-seronegative. Sequencing was done on a sample of PBMCs. The CDR3 protein is CASSVDPGSAGWEDTQYF. CDR3 bases: TGTGCCAGCAGCGTAGACCCGGGGTCCGCGGGGTGGGAAGATACGCAGTATTTT.